One and the same sample provided the 30 T cell receptor delta chains below, sequenced in a study of Vδ1+ human thymocytes. Study-level findings and limits: Highly polyclonal TRG and TRD repertoires with Gaussian CDR3 length distributions appeared in thymus.

The template was reverse-transcribed extracted RNA. Multiplex PCR used pooled V-gene forward primers and a constant-region reverse primer to amplify CDR3s. TCRdb repeated clone calling on the multiplex PCR reads with CATT. The top ten hold over 0.2% of the sample, which has 70,000 to 90,000 delta-chain clones, 30% to 40% seen once. These receptors' targets are unknown. Sequences were obtained from Vdelta1+ gamma-delta thymocytes from the thymus. The sample's subset: FACS-sorted CD3+ TCRalphabeta- TCRVdelta1+ TCRVdelta2- thymocytes. These receptors were taken from a boy less than two years old who had congenital heart surgery.

This clone appeared a few times. The gene calls are TRDV2 and TRDJ1; 8 bases match TRDD3. With 1 base clipped from V and 10 bases from J, the junction kept 19 bases outside the gene matches. In germline, CDR1 is GEAIGNYY, CDR2 EKD. This CDR3 has 17 amino acids. The CDR3 coding sequence is TGTGCCTGTGACACTAAACAGCGTACTGGGGGGTACTCTGGACTCATCTTT. Protein sequence: CACDTKQRTGGYSGLIF.

The chain has TRDV1 and TRDJ1, with D possibly matching TRDD3 (6 bases). Germline values: CDR1 TSWWSYY, CDR2 QGS. The CDR3 consists of 16 residues. V was cut by 2 bases and J by 7 bases, with 20 bases left in between. CDR3 loop: CALGEGLPVLGGKLIF. The CDR3 nucleotides read TGTGCTCTTGGGGAAGGGCTCCCCGTACTGGGAGGTAAACTCATCTTT.

A single count supports this clone. The chain joins TRDV1 to TRDJ1; TRDD3 aligns across 9 bases. Unmatched junction bases numbered 29, after V lost 0 bases and J lost 0 bases. CDR1 TSWWSYY and CDR2 QGS come from the germline V gene. This CDR3 region has 25 residues. In nucleotides, the CDR3 is TGTGCTCTTGGGGAACTAAACCCTCTCGGTTCGACCGGGGATACGCGTATCGGCAACACCGATAAACTCATCTTT. Its protein is CALGELNPLGSTGDTRIGNTDKLIF.

V is TRDV1 and J is TRDJ1; D not certain. The length of the CDR3 is 18 residues. Germline V gene lookup returns CDR1 TSWWSYY and CDR2 QGS. V lost 5 bases and J lost 3, with 25 bases in between. The CDR3 DNA is TGTGCTCTTGGGTTTGATAGGAGGTGGAGGGACCACTCCGATAAACTCATCTTT. It encodes CALGFDRRWRDHSDKLIF.

The chain recombines TRDV2 with TRDJ1; 8 bases are a match to TRDD3. V was pared by 5 bases and J by 0 bases, with 16 bases of the junction left unmatched. The CDR3 is 18 amino acids. Looked up from germline, CDR1 is GEAIGNYY and CDR2 is EKD. The CDR3: CACASLDWGSKYTDKLIF. CDR3 sequence (DNA): TGTGCCTGTGCTAGCCTAGACTGGGGGTCAAAGTACACCGATAAACTCATCTTT.

This sequence joins TRDV1 and TRDJ1, with no clear D. Germline V gives CDR1 TSWWSYY, CDR2 QGS. The CDR3 runs 18 residues. V lost 3 bases and J 2 bases, leaving 22 bases between the germline ends. The CDR3 nucleotides read TGTGCTCTTGGGGAGTTTTATCCCTCGAGAGGGACGACCGATAAACTCATCTTT. The encoded protein is CALGEFYPSRGTTDKLIF.

The gene calls are TRDV1 and TRDJ1; 9 positions match TRDD2. This CDR3 has 20 amino acids. Trimming removed 0 bases from V and 0 bases from J; junction bases left unmatched: 14. Germline assignment: CDR1 TSWWSYY and CDR2 QGS. CDR3 protein: CALGELGITFLRFNTDKLIF. CDR3 nucleotides: TGTGCTCTTGGGGAACTAGGAATCACCTTCCTACGCTTTAACACCGATAAACTCATCTTT.

In this sample, this clone turned up a few times. This chain connects TRDV1 to TRDJ1; perhaps TRDD2 as D (6 bases). Germline lookup yields CDR1 TSWWSYY and CDR2 QGS. The CDR3 loop spans 15 amino acids. With 0 bases removed from V and 1 base from J, the gap between germline ends came to 9 bases. CDR3 in DNA: TGTGCTCTTGGGGAACTCTTCCTCTCCACCGATAAACTCATCTTT. It encodes CALGELFLSTDKLIF.

The chain has TRDV1 and TRDJ1; TRDD2 aligns across 9 bases. CDR1 TSWWSYY and CDR2 QGS come from the germline V gene. The CDR3 runs to 20 residues. J was trimmed by 2 bases and V by 2 bases; bases with no gene match: 18. For the CDR3, the DNA is TGTGCTCTTGGGGAAGGCCTTCCTACATGTCTGGACTCCGGGACCGATAAACTCATCTTT. Translation gives CALGEGLPTCLDSGTDKLIF.

This clone was seen more than once but under ten times. The chain couples TRDV1 to TRDJ1; TRDD3 matches 9 bases. Germline CDR1 is TSWWSYY and CDR2 is QGS. V trimming: 6 bases; J trimming: 1 base; junction bases outside the gene matches: 12. The CDR3 covers 17 residues. As DNA, the CDR3 is TGTGCTCTTGGAGCAAAAGGGGATACGCATTTCACCGATAAACTCATCTTT. This gives the protein CALGAKGDTHFTDKLIF.

This chain links TRDV1 with TRDJ1; 7 bases map to TRDD2. The V and J ends lost 0 bases and 1 base, in that order; junction bases with no gene match: 14. Germline-derived CDR1 and CDR2 are TSWWSYY and QGS. This CDR3 is built from 19 residues. CDR3 DNA sequence: TGTGCTCTTGGGGAACTCCGGAGTTCCTACGGGGACATCACCGATAAACTCATCTTT. Its translation: CALGELRSSYGDITDKLIF.

J is TRDJ1 and V is TRDV1, with 8 bases lining up with TRDD3. V gave up 3 bases and J gave up 0 bases; unmatched junction bases: 18. CDR3 length: 20 amino acids. In germline, CDR1 is TSWWSYY, CDR2 QGS. This CDR3 reads CALGEPSSVLGVSYTDKLIF. CDR3 bases: TGTGCTCTTGGGGAGCCTTCCAGCGTACTGGGGGTTTCGTACACCGATAAACTCATCTTT.

This clone was seen a handful of times. The J gene is TRDJ1, the V gene TRDV1; either TRDD2 or TRDD3 may fit D (5 bases each). The CDR3 totals 19 residues. The V end was cut by 3 bases, the J end by 3 bases, with 26 bases between. Germline assignment: CDR1 TSWWSYY and CDR2 QGS. The CDR3 region has the DNA TGTGCTCTTGGGGACCTTTCTTGGTTCCTCTCTTGGGGACCCGATAAACTCATCTTT. It encodes CALGDLSWFLSWGPDKLIF.

Worth noting for this clone: An end of the junction does not agree with germline; a read error may underlie this. The V call is TRDV1, the J call TRDJ1; 11 bases map to TRDD3. The CDR3 extends over 15 amino acids. Germline CDR1 and CDR2: TSWWSYY and QGS. DNA for the CDR3: TGTGCTGTCCTGGGGGATACTGGGGGCACCGATAAACCCATCTTT. This gives the protein CAVLGDTGGTDKPIF.

This clone was found a few times. The chain carries TRDV1 and TRDJ1, with a weak D call TRDD3 (6 bases). The germline gives CDR1 TSWWSYY, CDR2 QGS. The length of the CDR3 is 20 residues. Trimming took off 1 base at V and 0 bases at J, with 24 bases between the two ends. The CDR3 bases are TGTGCTCTTGGGGAACAATCTACGGAGACTGGGATGTGCAACACCGATAAACTCATCTTT. Translation gives CALGEQSTETGMCNTDKLIF.

The gene calls are TRDV1 and TRDJ1, with 9 bases that match TRDD2. From germline, CDR1 is TSWWSYY and CDR2 QGS. The J segment lost 9 bases and the V segment lost 4 bases, leaving 18 bases of the junction unmatched. The CDR3 loop spans 17 amino acids. In DNA, the CDR3 is TGTGCTCTTGGGGGTCCGGCCTTCCTACGATACTGGGAGGAACTCATCTTT. Its protein product is CALGGPAFLRYWEELIF.

The chain couples TRDV1 to TRDJ1, with D uncertain. V lost 7 bases to trimming and J lost 5 bases, with 14 bases between them. Germline V CDR1 and CDR2: TSWWSYY, QGS. This CDR3 contains 13 residues. In DNA, the CDR3 is TGTGCTCTTGTGGCCTTTCCGGGGGATAAACTCATCTTT. It specifies CALVAFPGDKLIF.

About this clone itself: Given a much more abundant clone one base away, this may be a read error. This sample includes further DNA sequences coding for the same CDR3. The chain joins TRDV2 to TRDJ1, with 9 bases identical to TRDD3. Germline V lookup: CDR1 GEAIGNYY, CDR2 EKD. This CDR3 has 15 residues. The V segment lost 5 bases and the J segment 0 bases; nucleotides outside the gene matches: 6. DNA of the CDR3: TGTGCCTGTGGGACTGGGGGAAAATACACCGATAAACTCATCTTT. Its translation is CACGTGGKYTDKLIF.

This clone has just one count. V usage is TRDV1 and J usage is TRDJ1, with D perhaps TRDD3 (6 bases). Germline CDR1 and CDR2: TSWWSYY and QGS. Trimming stripped 6 bases from V and 0 bases from J, with 32 bases between. The CDR3 is made up of 21 amino acids. The CDR3 DNA sequence: TGTGCTCTTGGCCCCTCCCATCGGGGACACTACTTGGGGGTTAACACCGATAAACTCATCTTT. Amino acids: CALGPSHRGHYLGVNTDKLIF.

This clone was seen only a few times. This rearrangement joins TRDV1 to TRDJ1; 10 bases map to TRDD3. The CDR3 loop spans 18 amino acids. Germline values: CDR1 TSWWSYY, CDR2 QGS. Losses at the gene ends were 4 bases for V and 2 bases for J; bases not matched to a gene: 13. CDR3: CALGAQEVGGYLTDKLIF. In nucleotides, the CDR3 is TGTGCTCTTGGGGCCCAGGAAGTTGGGGGATACCTGACCGATAAACTCATCTTT.

The V and J genes are TRDV1 and TRDJ1; 7 bases are a match to TRDD2. The germline V gene encodes CDR1 TSWWSYY and CDR2 QGS. This CDR3 region has 23 residues. J lost 1 base, V lost 0 bases, and 26 bases had no gene match. The CDR3 region has the DNA TGTGCTCTTGGGGAACTTCCCTTGCCTTCCTCCGTTCCACCGACTGCTGCCACCGATAAACTCATCTTT. Protein sequence: CALGELPLPSSVPPTAATDKLIF.

V and J are TRDV2 and TRDJ1; possibly TRDD3 for D (6 bases). V lost 0 bases and J 2 bases, leaving 24 bases between the germline ends. This CDR3 is built from 19 residues. CDR1 and CDR2 (germline): GEAIGNYY, EKD. CDR3 DNA: TGTGCCTGTGACACCGGAAGGGTGGGGGTCCGGCAGGGGACCGATAAACTCATCTTT. Its translation: CACDTGRVGVRQGTDKLIF.

This clone was counted only a few times. This chain links TRDV1 with TRDJ1, with 13 bases lining up with TRDD3. V dropped 2 bases and J dropped 3; count of bases not matched to a gene: 12. The CDR3 extends over 19 amino acids. CDR1 is TSWWSYY and CDR2 is QGS in the germline V gene. CDR3 in amino acids: CALGERGYGTGGYADKLIF. In DNA, the CDR3 is TGTGCTCTTGGGGAAAGGGGCTACGGTACTGGGGGATACGCCGATAAACTCATCTTT.

The chain is built from TRDV1 and TRDJ1; 9 bases agree with TRDD3. The trim removed 5 bases at V and 4 bases at J, leaving 26 bases unmatched. CDR1 TSWWSYY and CDR2 QGS come from the germline V gene. The CDR3 extends over 21 amino acids. The CDR3 DNA follows: TGTGCTCTTGGGTCGCCTTGGGGTTCCTACAGGGGATACGCTTCGGACGATAAACTCATCTTT. This gives the protein CALGSPWGSYRGYASDDKLIF.

The rearrangement uses TRDV1 and TRDJ1; the D gene is possibly TRDD3 (6 bases). V shed 2 bases and J shed 0 bases, with 16 bases lying between them. The CDR3 has 17 residues. Germline V gene data show CDR1 as TSWWSYY and CDR2 as QGS. The CDR3 region is CALGESPARGYTDKLIF. DNA for the CDR3: TGTGCTCTTGGGGAATCTCCTGCCCGGGGATACACCGATAAACTCATCTTT.

This chain uses TRDV1 with TRDJ1; weak D call: TRDD3 (9 bases). Germline V CDR1 and CDR2: TSWWSYY, QGS. The CDR3 totals 24 residues. V lost 5 bases to trimming and J lost 0 bases, with 40 bases between them. CDR3 residues: CALGRSRNFLRWGDTPSYTDKLIF. For the CDR3, the DNA is TGTGCTCTTGGGAGATCCCGTAACTTCCTACGTTGGGGGGATACCCCTTCGTACACCGATAAACTCATCTTT.

The V gene is TRDV1, the J gene TRDJ1; 13 nucleotides match TRDD3. Germline-derived CDR1 and CDR2 are TSWWSYY and QGS. The CDR3 covers 18 residues. V shed 0 bases and J 2 bases; nucleotides not matched to a gene: 6. The CDR3 loop is CALGELLGDTLWTDKLIF. The CDR3 region has the DNA TGTGCTCTTGGGGAACTACTGGGGGATACGCTCTGGACCGATAAACTCATCTTT.

There are a few counts of this clone. The chain has TRDV1 and TRDJ1, with TRDD2 as a possible D gene (7 bases). From germline, CDR1 is TSWWSYY and CDR2 QGS. The CDR3 contains 20 residues. Trimming left V 5 bases short and J 0 bases short, with 28 bases between. The CDR3 region is CALGFLPPWLVGAHTDKLIF. In DNA, the CDR3 is TGTGCTCTTGGGTTCCTTCCTCCCTGGTTGGTGGGGGCTCACACCGATAAACTCATCTTT.

This clone was seen more than once but under ten times. The J gene is TRDJ2, the V gene TRDV1, with D maybe TRDD3 (6 bases). Germline values: CDR1 TSWWSYY, CDR2 QGS. Trimming cost V 4 bases and J 0 bases, with 24 bases left between them. The CDR3 length is 20 residues. CDR3 sequence (DNA): TGTGCTCTTGGGGTCTTCGGCGGCCTGGGGACCCTTGCTTTGACAGCACAACTCTTCTTT. Its translation: CALGVFGGLGTLALTAQLFF.

V and J are TRDV1 and TRDJ1, with 9 bases fitting TRDD2. The germline CDR1 and CDR2 sequences are TSWWSYY and QGS. The trim removed 1 base at V and 1 base at J, leaving 10 bases unmatched. This CDR3 region has 18 residues. In nucleotides, the CDR3 is TGTGCTCTTGGGGAACCCTTCCTACCTGGGGAATTCACCGATAAACTCATCTTT. This codes for CALGEPFLPGEFTDKLIF.